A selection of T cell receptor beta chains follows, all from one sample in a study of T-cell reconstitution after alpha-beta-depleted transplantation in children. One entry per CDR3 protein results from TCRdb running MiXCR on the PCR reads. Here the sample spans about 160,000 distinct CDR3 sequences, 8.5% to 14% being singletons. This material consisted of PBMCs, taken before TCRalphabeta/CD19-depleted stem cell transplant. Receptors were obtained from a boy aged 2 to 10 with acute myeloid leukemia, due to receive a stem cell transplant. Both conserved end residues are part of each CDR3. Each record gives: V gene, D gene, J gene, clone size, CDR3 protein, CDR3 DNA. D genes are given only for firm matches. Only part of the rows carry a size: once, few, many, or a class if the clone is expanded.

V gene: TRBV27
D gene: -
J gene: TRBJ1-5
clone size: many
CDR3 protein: CASRLAPEGNQPQHF
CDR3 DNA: TGTGCCAGCAGGCTAGCTCCTGAGGGCAATCAGCCCCAGCATTTT

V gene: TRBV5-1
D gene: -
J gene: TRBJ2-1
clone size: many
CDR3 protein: CASRQLGGGSNEQFF
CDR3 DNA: TGCGCCAGCAGGCAACTAGGCGGCGGCAGCAATGAGCAGTTCTTC

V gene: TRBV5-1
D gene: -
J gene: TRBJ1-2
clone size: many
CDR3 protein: CASGDPNYGYTF
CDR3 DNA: TGCGCCAGCGGTGACCCGAACTATGGCTACACCTTC

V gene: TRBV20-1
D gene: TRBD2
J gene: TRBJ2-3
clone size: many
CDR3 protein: CSASSSGSTDTQYF
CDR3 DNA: TGCAGTGCTAGTTCTAGCGGGAGCACAGATACGCAGTATTTT

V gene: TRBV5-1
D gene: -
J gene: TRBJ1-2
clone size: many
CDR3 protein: CASSFDRNYGYTF
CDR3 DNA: TGCGCCAGCAGCTTCGACAGGAACTATGGCTACACCTTC

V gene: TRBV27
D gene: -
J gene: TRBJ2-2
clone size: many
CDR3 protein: CASSLWGTGELFF
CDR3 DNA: TGTGCCAGCAGTTTATGGGGAACCGGGGAGCTGTTTTTT

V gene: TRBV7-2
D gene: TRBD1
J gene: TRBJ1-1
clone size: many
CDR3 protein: CASSPGQATEAFF
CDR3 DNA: TGTGCCAGCAGTCCGGGACAGGCCACTGAAGCTTTCTTT

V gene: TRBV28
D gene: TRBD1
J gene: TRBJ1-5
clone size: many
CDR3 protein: CASRRQGHQPQHF
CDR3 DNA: TGTGCCAGCAGGAGACAGGGCCATCAGCCCCAGCATTTT

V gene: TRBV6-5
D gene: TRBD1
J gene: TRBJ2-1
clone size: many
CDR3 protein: CASSRGLEQFF
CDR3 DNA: TGTGCCAGCAGTAGGGGGCTCGAGCAGTTCTTC

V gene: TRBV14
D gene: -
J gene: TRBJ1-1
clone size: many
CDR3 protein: CASSQGTRGREAFF
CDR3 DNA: TGTGCCAGCAGCCAAGGGACAAGGGGAAGGGAAGCTTTCTTT

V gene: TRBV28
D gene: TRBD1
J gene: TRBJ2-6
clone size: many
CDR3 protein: CASSFDLKTGAGANVLTF
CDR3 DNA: TGTGCCAGCAGTTTCGACCTAAAGACAGGGGCCGGGGCCAACGTCCTGACTTTC

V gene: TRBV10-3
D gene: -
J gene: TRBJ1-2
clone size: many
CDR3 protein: CAISPGSYGYTF
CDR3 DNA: TGTGCCATCAGTCCGGGATCGTATGGCTACACCTTC

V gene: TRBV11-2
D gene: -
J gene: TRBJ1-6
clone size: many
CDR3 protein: CASSPPGRGTLFGSLHF
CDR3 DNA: TGTGCCAGCAGCCCGCCCGGGAGAGGGACCCTCTTCGGGTCCCTCCACTTT

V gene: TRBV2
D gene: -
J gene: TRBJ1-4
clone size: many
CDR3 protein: CASTPGNNEKLFF
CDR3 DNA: TGTGCCAGCACCCCCGGAAATAATGAAAAACTGTTTTTT

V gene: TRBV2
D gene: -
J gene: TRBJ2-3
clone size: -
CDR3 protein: CASSEFYGTGTQYF
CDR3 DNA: TGTGCCAGCAGTGAATTTTATGGGACGGGTACGCAGTATTTT

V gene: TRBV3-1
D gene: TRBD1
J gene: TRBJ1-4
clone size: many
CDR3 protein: CASKGQGGEKLFF
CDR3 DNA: TGTGCCAGCAAGGGACAGGGTGGCGAAAAACTGTTTTTT

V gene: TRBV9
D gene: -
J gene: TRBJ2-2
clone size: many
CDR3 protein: CASSVPQAKGAGELFF
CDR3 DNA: TGTGCCAGCAGCGTACCCCAGGCAAAAGGGGCCGGGGAGCTGTTTTTT

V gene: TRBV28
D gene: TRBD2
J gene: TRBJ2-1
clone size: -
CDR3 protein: CASSSLRGSGGINEQFF
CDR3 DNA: TGTGCCAGCAGTTCCCTCCGGGGGAGCGGGGGGATTAATGAGCAGTTCTTC

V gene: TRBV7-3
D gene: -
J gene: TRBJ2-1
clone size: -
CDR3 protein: CASSSSHYNEQFF
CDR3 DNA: TGTGCCAGCAGCTCTTCTCACTACAATGAGCAGTTCTTC

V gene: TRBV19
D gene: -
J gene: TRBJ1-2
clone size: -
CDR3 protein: CASSIPHSQGDYGYTF
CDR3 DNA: TGTGCCAGTAGTATTCCCCATTCACAGGGAGACTATGGCTACACCTTC

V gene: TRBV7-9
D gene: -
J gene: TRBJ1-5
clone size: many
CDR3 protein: CASSSTDLNQPQHF
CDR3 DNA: TGTGCCAGCAGCTCGACAGACCTCAATCAGCCCCAGCATTTT

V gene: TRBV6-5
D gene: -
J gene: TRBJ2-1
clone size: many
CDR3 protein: CASSYGVKNEQFF
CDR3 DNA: TGTGCCAGCAGTTACGGAGTAAAGAATGAGCAGTTCTTC

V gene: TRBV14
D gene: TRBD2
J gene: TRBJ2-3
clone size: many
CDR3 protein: CASSQVPGGFTDTQYF
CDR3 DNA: TGTGCCAGCAGCCAAGTGCCGGGGGGATTCACAGATACGCAGTATTTT

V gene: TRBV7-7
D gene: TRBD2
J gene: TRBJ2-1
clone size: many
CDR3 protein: CASSPGGAAYNEQFF
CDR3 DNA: TGTGCTAGCAGCCCCGGGGGGGCGGCCTACAATGAGCAGTTCTTC

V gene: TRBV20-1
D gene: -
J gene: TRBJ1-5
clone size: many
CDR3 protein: CSAGDIGSPSNQPQHF
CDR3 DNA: TGCAGTGCTGGGGATATCGGCTCTCCTAGCAATCAGCCCCAGCATTTT

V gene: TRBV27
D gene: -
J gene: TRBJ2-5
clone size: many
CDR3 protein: CASSLGAGAQETQYF
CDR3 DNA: TGTGCCAGCAGTTTAGGGGCGGGGGCCCAAGAGACCCAGTACTTC

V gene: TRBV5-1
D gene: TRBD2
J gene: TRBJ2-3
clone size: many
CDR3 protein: CASSLAGPTDTQYF
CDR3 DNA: TGCGCCAGCAGCTTAGCGGGACCCACAGATACGCAGTATTTT

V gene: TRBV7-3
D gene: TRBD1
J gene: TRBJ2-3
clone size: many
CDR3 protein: CASSKGQGIDTDTQYF
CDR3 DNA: TGTGCCAGCAGCAAGGGACAGGGGATTGACACAGATACGCAGTATTTT

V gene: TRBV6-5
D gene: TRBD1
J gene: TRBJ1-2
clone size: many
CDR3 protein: CASSYSDRDYGYTF
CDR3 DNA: TGTGCCAGCAGTTATAGTGACAGGGACTATGGCTACACCTTC

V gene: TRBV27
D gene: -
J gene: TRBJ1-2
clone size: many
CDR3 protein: CASSFDPGNGYTF
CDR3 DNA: TGTGCCAGCAGCTTTGACCCAGGGAATGGCTACACCTTC

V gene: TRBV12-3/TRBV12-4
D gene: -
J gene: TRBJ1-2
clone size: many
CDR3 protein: CASSPLKRRGFYGYTF
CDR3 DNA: TGTGCCAGCAGTCCTCTTAAGAGGAGGGGATTCTATGGCTACACCTTC

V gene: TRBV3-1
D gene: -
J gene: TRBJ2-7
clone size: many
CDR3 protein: CASSQDHRVSEQYF
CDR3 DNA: TGTGCCAGCAGCCAAGATCATAGGGTTAGCGAGCAGTACTTC

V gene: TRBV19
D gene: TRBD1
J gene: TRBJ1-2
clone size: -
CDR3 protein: CASTFSPRGFYGYTF
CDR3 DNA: TGTGCCAGTACCTTCTCCCCCAGGGGGTTCTATGGCTACACCTTC

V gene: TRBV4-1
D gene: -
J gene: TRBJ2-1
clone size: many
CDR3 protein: CAISLEGGSYNEQFF
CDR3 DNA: TGCGCCATCAGTCTAGAGGGGGGGAGCTACAATGAGCAGTTCTTC

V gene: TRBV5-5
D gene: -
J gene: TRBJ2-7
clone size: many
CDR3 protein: CASSPPTGGLHSYEQYF
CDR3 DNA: TGTGCCAGCAGCCCACCCACCGGGGGACTCCACTCCTACGAGCAGTACTTC

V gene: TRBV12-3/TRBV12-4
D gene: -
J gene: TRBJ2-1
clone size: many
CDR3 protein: CASSFGGVGHNEQFF
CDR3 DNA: TGTGCCAGCAGTTTTGGGGGCGTGGGGCACAATGAGCAGTTCTTC

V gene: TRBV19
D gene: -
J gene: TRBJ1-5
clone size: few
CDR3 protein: CAANQGGGQPQHF
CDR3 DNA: TGTGCCGCGAACCAGGGAGGAGGACAGCCCCAGCATTTT

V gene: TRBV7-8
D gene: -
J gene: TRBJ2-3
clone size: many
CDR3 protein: CASSLVVRGTDTQYF
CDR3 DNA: TGTGCCAGCAGCTTAGTTGTTCGGGGCACAGATACGCAGTATTTT

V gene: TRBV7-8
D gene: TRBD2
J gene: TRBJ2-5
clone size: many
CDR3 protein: CASSLGTSGEETQYF
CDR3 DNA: TGTGCCAGCAGCTTAGGGACTAGCGGGGAAGAGACCCAGTACTTC

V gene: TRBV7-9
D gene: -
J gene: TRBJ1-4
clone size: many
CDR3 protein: CASSLDQDKLFF
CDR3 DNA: TGTGCCAGCAGCTTAGATCAGGATAAACTGTTTTTT

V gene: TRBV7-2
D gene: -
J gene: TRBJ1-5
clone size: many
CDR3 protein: CASSTGQYSNQPQHF
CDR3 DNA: TGTGCCAGCAGCACAGGACAGTATAGCAATCAGCCCCAGCATTTT

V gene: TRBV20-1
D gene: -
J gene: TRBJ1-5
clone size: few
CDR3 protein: CCAIPPIRALGQPQHF
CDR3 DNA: TGCTGTGCTATCCCCCCCATCCGGGCGTTGGGTCAGCCCCAGCATTTT

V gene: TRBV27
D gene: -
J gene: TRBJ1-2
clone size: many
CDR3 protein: CASSLAAGNYGYTF
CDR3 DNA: TGTGCCAGCAGTTTAGCTGCAGGGAACTATGGCTACACCTTC

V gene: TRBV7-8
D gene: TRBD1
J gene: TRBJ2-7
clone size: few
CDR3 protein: CASSLPRTGPTSYEQYF
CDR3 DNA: TGTGCCAGCAGCTTACCCCGGACAGGACCTACCTCCTACGAGCAGTACTTC

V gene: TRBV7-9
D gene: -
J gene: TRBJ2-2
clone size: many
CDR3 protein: CASSHGPGELFF
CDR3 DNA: TGTGCCAGCAGCCACGGACCCGGGGAGCTGTTTTTT

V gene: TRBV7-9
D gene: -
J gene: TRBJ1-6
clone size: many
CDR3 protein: CASSLVKGYNSPLHF
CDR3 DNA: TGTGCCAGCAGCTTAGTTAAAGGGTATAATTCACCCCTCCACTTT

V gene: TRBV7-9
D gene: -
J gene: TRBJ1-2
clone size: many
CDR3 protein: CASSLVQYGYTF
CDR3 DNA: TGTGCCAGCAGCTTAGTGCAGTATGGCTACACCTTC

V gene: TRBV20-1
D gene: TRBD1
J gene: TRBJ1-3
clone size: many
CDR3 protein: CSARPGGRGNTIYF
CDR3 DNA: TGCAGTGCTAGACCAGGGGGCAGAGGAAACACCATATATTTT

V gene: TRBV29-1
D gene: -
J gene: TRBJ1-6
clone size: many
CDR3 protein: CSVGDGDSPLHF
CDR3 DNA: TGCAGCGTTGGTGACGGGGATTCACCCCTCCACTTT

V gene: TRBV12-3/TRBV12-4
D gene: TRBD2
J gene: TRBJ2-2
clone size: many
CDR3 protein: CASSFLAGGPSNTGELFF
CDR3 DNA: TGTGCCAGCAGTTTTTTAGCGGGAGGGCCCTCGAACACCGGGGAGCTGTTTTTT

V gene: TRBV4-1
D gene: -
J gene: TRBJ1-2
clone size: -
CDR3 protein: CASSQDPGRLYGYTF
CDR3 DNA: TGCGCCAGCAGCCAAGATCCTGGCCGCCTCTATGGCTACACCTTC

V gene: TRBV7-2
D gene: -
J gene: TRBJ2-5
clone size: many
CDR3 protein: CASSRGVGETQYF
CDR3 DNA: TGTGCCAGCAGCCGAGGGGTCGGGGAGACCCAGTACTTC

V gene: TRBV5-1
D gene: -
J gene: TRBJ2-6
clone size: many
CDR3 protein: CASSLVQGGAGANVLTF
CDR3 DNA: TGCGCCAGCAGCTTGGTACAGGGGGGGGCTGGGGCCAACGTCCTGACTTTC

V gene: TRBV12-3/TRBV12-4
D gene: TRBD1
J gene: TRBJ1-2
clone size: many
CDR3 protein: CASSRPGTGYGYTF
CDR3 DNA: TGTGCCAGCAGCCGTCCCGGGACAGGGTACGGCTACACCTTC

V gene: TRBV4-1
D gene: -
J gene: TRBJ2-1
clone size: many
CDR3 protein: CASSHIITGTEQFF
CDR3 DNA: TGCGCCAGCAGCCATATCATCACCGGGACTGAGCAGTTCTTC

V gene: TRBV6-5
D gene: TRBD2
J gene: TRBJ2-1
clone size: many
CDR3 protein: CASSPFGGSSYNEQFF
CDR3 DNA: TGTGCCAGCAGTCCCTTCGGCGGGAGCTCCTACAATGAGCAGTTCTTC

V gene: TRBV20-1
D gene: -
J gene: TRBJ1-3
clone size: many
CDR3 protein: CSASWAARSGNTIYF
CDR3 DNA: TGCAGTGCTAGTTGGGCAGCCCGCTCTGGAAACACCATATATTTT

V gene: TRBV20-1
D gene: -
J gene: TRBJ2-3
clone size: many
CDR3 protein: CSATVTDTQYF
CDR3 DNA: TGCAGTGCTACTGTCACAGATACGCAGTATTTT

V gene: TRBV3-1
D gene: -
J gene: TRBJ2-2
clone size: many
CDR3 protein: CASSSGHANTGELFF
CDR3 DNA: TGTGCCAGCAGCTCGGGACACGCGAACACCGGGGAGCTGTTTTTT